The 31 T cell receptor beta chains given below trace back to one sample, sequenced in a study of CD8+CD57+ T cells in acquired aplastic anemia. It was genomic DNA that served as the template for profiling TCR beta VDJ and CDR3. TCRdb re-called the reads through MiXCR, storing one row per CDR3 protein. The sample carries around 140,000 distinct CDR3 sequences, around two fifths recorded once. Input material: sorted CD4+, CD8+, or CD8+CD57+ T cells (not recorded which) from PBMCs. These receptors all stem from a human donor in good health, serving as a control.

The chain couples TRBV10-3 to TRBJ1-2, with D unresolved. Germline V lookup: CDR1 ENHRY, CDR2 SYGVKD. V was pared by 6 bases and J by 1 base, with 15 bases between. This CDR3 spans 15 amino acids. The CDR3 here is CAIRPLEGVNYGYTF. The CDR3 region has the DNA TGTGCCATCAGGCCCTTGGAGGGTGTTAACTATGGCTACACCTTC.

This clonotype was found many times. The gene calls are TRBV5-1 and TRBJ1-1, with 7 bases lining up with TRBD1. The junction had 10 bases not matched to a gene; V was cut back by 4 bases and J by 4 bases. Germline lookup yields CDR1 SGHRS and CDR2 YFSETQ. The CDR3 is 15 amino acids. The CDR3 DNA follows: TGCGCCAGCAGCCCTAACGGACAGGTTCCCACTGAAGCTTTCTTT. Protein sequence: CASSPNGQVPTEAFF.

This clonotype was recorded once. This rearrangement joins TRBV6-1 to TRBJ2-3, with 12 bases fitting TRBD2. CDR3 length equals 16 residues. Per germline, CDR1 MNHNS and CDR2 SASEGT. J was trimmed by 3 bases and V by 2 bases; bases with no gene match: 3. The CDR3 DNA sequence: TGTGCCAGCAGTGAACTAGCGGGAGGGCGTACAGATACGCAGTATTTT. Its protein is CASSELAGGRTDTQYF.

This chain uses TRBV29-1 with TRBJ1-5, with D perhaps matching TRBD1 (5 bases). Germline V lookup: CDR1 SQVTM, CDR2 ANQGSEA. This CDR3 spans 13 amino acids. Trimming removed 6 bases at V and 7 bases at J, with 16 bases between. The CDR3 DNA reads TGCAGCGTCGGAGGGCAGGGTGGGCAGCCCCAGCATTTT. As protein: CSVGGQGGQPQHF.

This clonotype was seen many times. The chain is built from TRBV12-3 or TRBV12-4 and TRBJ2-2; TRBD1 is a possible D gene (6 bases). V lost 2 bases, J lost 5 bases, and 12 bases lay in between. The CDR3 contains 15 residues. Here the CDR3 reads CASSLRPGVTGELFF. The CDR3 coding sequence is TGTGCCAGCAGTTTAAGGCCAGGGGTGACCGGGGAGCTGTTTTTT.

This clonotype was observed at least ten times. The J gene is TRBJ2-1, the V gene TRBV9; perhaps D is TRBD1 or TRBD2 (5 bases each). Germline CDR1 SGDLS, CDR2 YYNGEE. V was pared by 2 bases and J by 5 bases, with 11 bases between. The CDR3 totals 14 residues. The CDR3 bases are TGTGCCAGCAGCGTGGGGACGGCTAACAATGAGCAGTTCTTC. This sequence encodes CASSVGTANNEQFF. The variable domain in full, completed from reference TRBV9 and TRBJ2-1, reads DSGVTQTPKHLITATGQRVTLRCSPRSGDLSVYWYQQSLDQGLQFLIQYYNGEERAKGNILERFSAQQFPDLHSELNLSSLELGDSALYFCASSVGTANNEQFFGPGTRLTVL.

The chain joins TRBV20-1 to TRBJ1-2; unclear D gene. The CDR3 runs to 12 residues. Trimming pared 0 bases from V and 5 bases from J, leaving 7 bases between. Germline CDR1 reads DFQATT; CDR2 reads SNEGSKA (reference sequence). The CDR3 DNA is TGCAGTGCTAGAGATCCGGAGTATGGCTACACCTTC. It yields the protein CSARDPEYGYTF.

V is TRBV10-3 and J is TRBJ2-1, with 10 positions matching TRBD2. V gave up 5 bases and J gave up 0 bases; unmatched junction bases: 10. Germline lookup yields CDR1 ENHRY and CDR2 SYGVKD. This CDR3 has 18 amino acids. CDR3 nucleotides: TGTGCCATCAGTCGTGGACTAGCGGTCCTGAGCTCCTACAATGAGCAGTTCTTC. This encodes CAISRGLAVLSSYNEQFF.

Note on this clonotype: This may arise from a read error, as a much more abundant clone is one base away. The CDR3 region is CASSPRRGETQYF. The CDR3 nucleotides are TGCGCCAGCAGCCCACGTCGGGGAGAGACCCAGTACTTC. This rearrangement joins TRBV5-1 to TRBJ2-5; maybe TRBD2 (5 bases). The germline gives CDR1 SGHRS, CDR2 YFSETQ. The CDR3 is made up of 13 amino acids. V lost 4 bases, J lost 4 bases, and 11 bases lay in between.

This clonotype was counted many times. This CDR3 is CSARGGSGETQYF. CDR3 coding DNA: TGCAGTGCTAGAGGGGGATCGGGAGAGACCCAGTACTTC. The chain uses TRBV20-1 and TRBJ2-5; unclear D gene. Germline CDR1 and CDR2: DFQATT and SNEGSKA (reference sequence). The V end was cut by 1 base, the J end by 4 bases, with 10 bases between. The CDR3 consists of 13 residues.

Many counts were recorded for this clonotype. This sequence joins TRBV10-3 and TRBJ1-2, with 7 bases matching TRBD1. Trimming cost V 6 bases and J 0 bases; bases outside gene matches: 7. Germline CDR1 ENHRY, CDR2 SYGVKD. CDR3 size: 15 residues. CDR3 sequence (DNA): TGTGCCATCAGCCCTGGGACAGCTTCTAACTATGGCTACACCTTC. It is translated as CAISPGTASNYGYTF.

The V gene is TRBV19, the J gene TRBJ2-3; 11 bases line up with TRBD2. The CDR3 loop spans 14 amino acids. The germline gives CDR1 LNHDA, CDR2 SQIVND (reference sequence). The V segment lost 6 bases and the J segment 2 bases; nucleotides outside the gene matches: 1. The DNA for the CDR3 is TGTGCCAGTAGGACTAGCGGGGACACAGATACGCAGTATTTT. This encodes CASRTSGDTDTQYF.

This clonotype showed up just a few times. One base away lies a much larger clone, so this may be a sequencing read error. The chain recombines TRBV2 with TRBJ1-1; D is possibly TRBD1 (5 bases). The germline gives CDR1 SNHLY, CDR2 FYNNEI. With 5 bases removed from V and 4 bases from J, the gap between germline ends came to 17 bases. CDR3 length: 15 residues. CDR3 sequence reads: CASSPRGNRSTEAFF. The CDR3 coding sequence is TGTGCCAGCAGTCCCCGGGGCAATCGAAGCACTGAAGCTTTCTTT.

This clonotype appeared many times. The J gene is TRBJ1-2, the V gene TRBV2; 7 bases agree with TRBD1. V shed 6 bases, J shed 4 bases, and the junction held 5 bases outside the gene matches. The CDR3 is 13 residues long. From germline, CDR1 is SNHLY and CDR2 FYNNEI. CDR3 sequence (DNA): TGTGCCAGCAGAACCGGGACAGTCTATGGCTACACCTTC. Translated, it gives CASRTGTVYGYTF.

The sample holds many counts of this clonotype. The chain recombines TRBV11-2 with TRBJ2-3; 14 bases align to TRBD2. The CDR3 spans 16 residues. Trimming removed 5 bases from V and 5 bases from J; junction bases left unmatched: 6. Germline V gene data show CDR1 as SGHAT and CDR2 as FQNNGV. CDR3 in amino acids: CASSPGTSGGRDTQYF. In DNA, the CDR3 is TGTGCCAGCAGCCCCGGGACTAGCGGGGGTAGAGATACGCAGTATTTT.

The chain joins TRBV14 to TRBJ1-5; no definite D call. This CDR3 has 13 residues. Trimming pared 0 bases from V and 6 bases from J, leaving 6 bases between. The V gene's germline CDR1 is SGHDN and CDR2 FVKESK. The CDR3 DNA is TGTGCCAGCAGCCAAGAGGTTGGTCAGCCCCAGCATTTT. Protein sequence: CASSQEVGQPQHF.

The rearrangement uses TRBV5-1 and TRBJ1-1, with 9 bases lining up with TRBD1. Germline CDR1 and CDR2: SGHRS and YFSETQ. V dropped 6 bases and J dropped 6; count of bases not matched to a gene: 15. The CDR3 is 16 amino acids. The CDR3 region is CASKLSGERDRAEAFF. The DNA for the CDR3 is TGCGCCAGCAAACTATCCGGGGAACGGGACAGGGCTGAAGCTTTCTTT. Drawing the rest from reference TRBV5-1 and TRBJ1-1, the complete variable domain is KAGVTQTPRYLIKTRGQQVTLSCSPISGHRSVSWYQQTPGQGLQFLFEYFSETQRNKGNFPGRFSGRQFSNSRSEMNVSTLELGDSALYLCASKLSGERDRAEAFFGQGTRLTVV.

In this sample, this clonotype turned up many times. This chain connects TRBV4-1 to TRBJ1-1, with 9 positions matching TRBD1. Germline V lookup: CDR1 MGHRA, CDR2 YSYEKL. The ends lost 4 bases at V and 1 base at J; junction bases unmatched: 10. The CDR3 loop spans 17 amino acids. CDR3 sequence reads: CASSPGTGRKKNTEAFF. Written as DNA, the CDR3 is TGCGCCAGCAGCCCCGGGACAGGGAGGAAGAAGAACACTGAAGCTTTCTTT.

This clonotype was recorded once. The chain has TRBV11-2 and TRBJ2-7; tentative D call: TRBD2 (5 bases). From germline, CDR1 is SGHAT and CDR2 FQNNGV. This CDR3 comprises 14 residues. The CDR3 spells CASGLDGAGYEQYF. As DNA, the CDR3 is TGTGCAAGCGGCTTAGACGGCGCTGGGTACGAGCAGTACTTC.

This clonotype was recorded many times. The chain's CDR3 is CASSRGRGYGYTF. As DNA, the CDR3 is TGTGCCAGTAGTAGGGGGCGCGGCTATGGCTACACCTTC. The V gene is TRBV19, the J gene TRBJ1-2, with a weak D call TRBD1 (6 bases). Germline V CDR1 and CDR2: LNHDA, SQIVND (reference sequence). The CDR3 sequence is 13 residues long. V gave up 4 bases and J gave up 4 bases, with 10 bases separating them.

The chain combines TRBV6-1 with TRBJ2-7; no reliable D call. Germline-derived CDR1 and CDR2 are MNHNS and SASEGT. Trimming removed 5 bases at V and 5 bases at J, with 10 bases between. CDR3 size: 12 residues. This chain's CDR3 is CASSQYRDEQYF. The CDR3 DNA sequence: TGTGCCAGCAGTCAATACAGAGACGAGCAGTACTTC.

The chain combines TRBV4-1 with TRBJ2-7; D unresolved. Germline V CDR1 and CDR2: MGHRA, YSYEKL. The CDR3 is made up of 14 amino acids. Trimming took 5 bases from V and 4 from J, leaving 15 bases between them. This chain's CDR3 is CASSDRVAVYEQYF. In DNA, the CDR3 is TGCGCCAGCAGCGACCGAGTCGCAGTTTACGAGCAGTACTTC.

Points on this clonotype: The conserved phenylalanine or tryptophan normally closing the CDR3 is absent here, so this likely arose from a read error. The chain is built from TRBV11-3 and TRBJ2-3; D might be TRBD2 (7 bases). This CDR3 is built from 14 residues. Looked up from germline, CDR1 is SGHNT and CDR2 is YENEEA. Trimming pared 3 bases from V and 6 bases from J, leaving 13 bases between. CDR3 amino acids: CASSLVGGDDTQYL. DNA of the CDR3: TGTGCCAGCAGCTTGGTAGGGGGGGACGATACGCAGTATCTT.

V gene TRBV15 combines with J gene TRBJ2-1; D is perhaps TRBD2 (5 bases). Germline CDR1 is LNHNV and CDR2 is YYDKDF (reference sequence). CDR3 length: 14 amino acids. Trimming pared 11 bases from V and 8 bases from J, leaving 22 bases between. The CDR3 region has the DNA TGTGCCCATAGCGAGGGTGGTTTTGGACATGAGCAGTTCTTC. Its protein is CAHSEGGFGHEQFF.

Points on this clonotype: Just one base apart from a much larger clone, this may be a read error. V and J are TRBV5-4 and TRBJ1-4, with TRBD1 matching over 7 bases. The germline V gene has CDR1 SGHNT and CDR2 YYREEE (reference sequence). CDR3 length: 14 amino acids. The CDR3 protein is CASSQTGLNETLFF. The CDR3 region has the DNA TGTGCCAGCAGCCAGACAGGGCTTAATGAAACACTGTTTTTT. The variable domain in full, with the rest retrieved from reference TRBV5-4 and TRBJ1-4, is ETGVTQSPTHLIKTRGQQVTLRCSSQSGHNTVSWYQQALGQGPQFIFQYYREEENGRGNFPPRFSGLQFPNYSSELNVNALELDDSALYLCASSQTGLNETLFFGSGTQLSVL.

Ten or more counts support this clonotype. The chain couples TRBV20-1 to TRBJ1-5; D may be TRBD1 (6 bases). CDR1 and CDR2 (germline): DFQATT, SNEGSKA (reference sequence). Trimming took off 5 bases at V and 3 bases at J, with 11 bases between the two ends. The CDR3 runs 13 residues. The CDR3 nucleotides read TGCAGTGCTTTGACAGGAGTCAATCAGCCCCAGCATTTT. Residues: CSALTGVNQPQHF.

The rearrangement links TRBV27 to TRBJ2-5, with D possibly being TRBD1 or TRBD2 (5 bases each). The germline V gene has CDR1 MNHEY and CDR2 SMNVEV (reference sequence). This CDR3 is built from 18 residues. V shed 2 bases and J shed 7 bases, with 26 bases lying between them. Here the CDR3 reads CASSLGGTTLQKFGTQYF. The CDR3 DNA follows: TGTGCCAGCAGTTTAGGGGGTACAACTCTACAAAAGTTCGGGACCCAGTACTTC.

In its sample, this clonotype was seen a few times. The chain links TRBV3-1 to TRBJ2-1; D may be TRBD1 (7 bases). Trimming shortened V by 1 base and J by 7 bases, and 14 bases separated the two germline ends. Germline V lookup: CDR1 LGHDT, CDR2 YNNKEL (reference sequence). The CDR3 spans 15 residues. The CDR3 DNA is TGTGCCAGCAGCCAAGTTGACAGGGAGGAAAATGAGCAGTTCTTC. It specifies CASSQVDREENEQFF.

Only one count was recorded for this clonotype. This chain connects TRBV4-2 to TRBJ2-6; 11 bases fit TRBD1. Germline CDR1 is LGHNA and CDR2 is YNFKEQ. The CDR3 is 18 amino acids. After removal of 5 bases from V and 5 bases from J, the junction contained 11 bases not matched to a gene. The CDR3 DNA sequence: TGTGCCAGCAGCACAGGACAGGGGGCCGCTCTTCGGGCCAACGTCCTGACTTTC. The encoded protein is CASSTGQGAALRANVLTF.

The chain employs TRBV5-4 and TRBJ2-2; 9 bases fit TRBD2. CDR1 and CDR2 (germline): SGHNT, YYREEE (reference sequence). This CDR3 comprises 17 residues. With V trimmed by 4 bases and J by 0 bases, 7 bases remained unmatched. This CDR3 reads CASSRASGTPNTGELFF. The CDR3 bases are TGTGCCAGCAGCCGGGCTAGCGGGACTCCGAACACCGGGGAGCTGTTTTTT.

This clonotype was seen only a few times. This rearrangement joins TRBV24-1 to TRBJ1-6, with TRBD1 as a possible D gene (6 bases). CDR1 and CDR2 (germline): KGHDR, SFDVKD. The V and J ends lost 11 bases and 7 bases respectively, with 23 bases between them. The CDR3 is 16 residues long. The CDR3 is CASNGVQAGENSPLHF. CDR3 DNA sequence: TGTGCCAGCAACGGGGTTCAGGCAGGGGAAAATTCACCCCTCCACTTT.